Shown below are 26 T cell receptor beta chains from a single sample sequenced in a study of tumour-infiltrating T cells in Burkitt lymphoma. Assay used: immunoSEQ multiplex PCR; TCRdb lists only in-frame clones, some missing. Of roughly 850 clones listed, less than 20% were seen once; the top ten hold 5.5% to 7.5%. Sequences were obtained from tumor tissue. The receptor set was obtained from a human donor with Burkitt lymphoma.

This clone has a handful of counts. This sequence joins TRBV5-1 and TRBJ2-3, with 9 bases that match TRBD1. The junction had 1 base not matched to a gene; V was cut back by 4 bases and J by 4 bases. Per germline, CDR1 SGHRS and CDR2 YFSETQ. The CDR3 covers 13 residues. Here the CDR3 reads CASSGTGPDTQYF. CDR3 DNA sequence: TGCGCCAGCAGCGGGACAGGGCCAGATACGCAGTATTTT.

V gene TRBV10-3 combines with J gene TRBJ1-5, with no clear D. The CDR3 is 13 amino acids. The V and J ends lost 3 bases and 3 bases respectively, with 6 bases between them. CDR1 is ENHRY and CDR2 is SYGVKD in the germline V gene. CDR3: CAISEGYNQPQHF. In nucleotides, the CDR3 is TGTGCCATCAGTGAAGGGTACAATCAGCCCCAGCATTTT.

This clone was detected a few times. The CDR3 loop reads CASRPMGTAYGYTF. The CDR3 DNA reads as TGTGCCAGCAGACCTATGGGGACGGCCTATGGCTACACCTTC. The chain links TRBV27 to TRBJ1-2, with D possibly being TRBD1 (5 bases). The CDR3 runs to 14 residues. The V gene's germline CDR1 is MNHEY and CDR2 SMNVEV (reference sequence). Trimming left V 6 bases short and J 4 bases short, with 15 bases between.

The table lists this clone with a few counts. The CDR3 sequence: CASSLWASGQPYEQYF. For the CDR3, the DNA is TGCGCCAGCAGCTTGTGGGCTTCGGGGCAGCCCTACGAGCAGTACTTC. This sequence joins TRBV5-1 and TRBJ2-7; either TRBD1 or TRBD2 may supply D (5 bases each). Germline CDR1 and CDR2: SGHRS and YFSETQ. V lost 1 base and J lost 2, with 16 bases in between. The CDR3 spans 16 residues.

This clone was counted between two and nine times. The chain recombines TRBV25-1 with TRBJ1-3; no clear D. The V and J ends lost 5 bases and 0 bases respectively, with 8 bases between them. The CDR3 totals 14 residues. Looked up from germline, CDR1 is MGHDK and CDR2 is SYGVNS. CDR3 in DNA: TGTGCCAGCAGTTCCGGTGGCTCTGGAAACACCATATATTTT. This sequence encodes CASSSGGSGNTIYF.

The gene calls are TRBV21-1 and TRBJ2-5; the table assigns TRBD1, which was not confirmed against the DNA. TRBV21-1 is labeled a pseudogene. The CDR3 runs to 16 residues. The CDR3 region has the DNA TGTGCCAGCAGCACATCCGAGGACAGGGGGAGGGAGACCCAGTACTTC. Protein product: CASSTSEDRGRETQYF.

This clone was detected only a few times. The V and J genes are TRBV13 and TRBJ2-7; D is uncertain. V was pared by 4 bases and J by 5 bases, with 12 bases between. Germline-derived CDR1 and CDR2 are PRHDT and FYEKMQ (reference sequence). The CDR3 is 13 amino acids. The CDR3 region is CASSSTTSNEQYF. As DNA, the CDR3 is TGTGCCAGCAGCTCCACAACCTCAAACGAGCAGTACTTC.

The V call is TRBV6-5, the J call TRBJ1-1, with D unclear. With 5 bases removed from V and 0 bases from J, the gap between germline ends came to 13 bases. Germline CDR1 and CDR2: MNHEY and SVGAGI. This CDR3 has 15 residues. This CDR3 reads CASSAGFTLNTEAFF. The CDR3 coding sequence is TGTGCCAGCAGTGCCGGATTTACCCTGAACACTGAAGCTTTCTTT.

This clone was seen only a few times. The chain employs TRBV10-3 and TRBJ2-7; D gene ambiguous. Germline V lookup: CDR1 ENHRY, CDR2 SYGVKD. The CDR3 length is 15 residues. The V end was cut by 4 bases, the J end by 2 bases, with 15 bases between. CDR3 DNA: TGTGCCATCAGTGTCCCAGCCCCACGTACCTACGAGCAGTACTTC. Its protein product is CAISVPAPRTYEQYF.

The chain links TRBV7-9 to TRBJ1-2; a weak D match, TRBD1 (5 bases). V was cut by 7 bases and J by 3 bases, with 15 bases left in between. This CDR3 is built from 14 residues. Germline loops: CDR1 SEHNR, CDR2 FQNEAQ (reference sequence). The CDR3 nucleotides are TGTGCCAGCACCACGCAGGGACGATACTATGGCTACACCTTC. Amino acid sequence: CASTTQGRYYGYTF.

The V gene is TRBV11-1, the J gene TRBJ2-1; D is undetermined. CDR3 length: 13 amino acids. V was pared by 3 bases and J by 4 bases, with 7 bases between. Germline assignment: CDR1 SGHAT and CDR2 FQDESV (reference sequence). The CDR3 spells CASSLSRYNEQFF. The CDR3 DNA follows: TGTGCCAGCAGCTTGTCCCGATACAATGAGCAGTTCTTC.

This clone was counted once. The V call is TRBV5-6, the J call TRBJ1-3; D gene ambiguous. CDR1 is SGHDT and CDR2 is YYEEEE in the germline V gene. V lost 5 bases, J lost 0 bases, and 12 bases lay in between. The CDR3 covers 15 residues. CDR3: CASSGFGVSGNTIYF. CDR3 nucleotide sequence: TGTGCCAGCAGTGGATTTGGCGTCTCTGGAAACACCATATATTTT.

V gene TRBV7-9 combines with J gene TRBJ1-4; D is undetermined. The CDR3 runs 15 residues. V was shortened by 1 base and J by 9 bases, with 15 bases between the two germline ends. Germline V lookup: CDR1 SEHNR, CDR2 FQNEAQ (reference sequence). In nucleotides, the CDR3 is TGTGCCAGCAGCTTAGGGGCAGGTCGGAGTAAAAAACTGTTTTTT. Amino acid sequence: CASSLGAGRSKKLFF. Full variable domain (remainder filled in from reference TRBV7-9 and TRBJ1-4): DTGVSQNPRHKITKRGQNVTFRCDPISEHNRLYWYRQTLGQGPEFLTYFQNEAQLEKSRLLSDRFSAERPKGSFSTLEIQRTEQGDSAMYLCASSLGAGRSKKLFFGSGTQLSVL.

This chain connects TRBV7-3 to TRBJ2-1; the D call may be TRBD1 or TRBD2 (5 bases each). CDR1 is SGHTA, CDR2 FQGTGA, per germline. V lost 5 bases, J lost 3 bases, and 11 bases lay in between. CDR3 length equals 14 residues. CDR3 region: CASSEGTVYNEQFF. CDR3 bases: TGTGCCAGCAGCGAAGGGACCGTCTACAATGAGCAGTTCTTC.

This clone was seen a few times. The chain employs TRBV5-1 and TRBJ2-7; tentatively, D is TRBD2 (6 bases). V lost 0 bases and J lost 6, with 16 bases in between. Germline loops: CDR1 SGHRS, CDR2 YFSETQ. This CDR3 region has 15 residues. The CDR3 reads CASSLDGGSPLEQYF. For the CDR3, the DNA is TGCGCCAGCAGCTTGGACGGGGGTTCACCTCTCGAGCAGTACTTC.

The gene calls are TRBV4-1 and TRBJ2-2, with D tentatively TRBD2 (6 bases). This CDR3 is built from 19 residues. Germline CDR1 MGHRA, CDR2 YSYEKL. V lost 3 bases and J lost 0, with 20 bases in between. CDR3 protein: CASSQSYLGGQPNTGELFF. In DNA form, the CDR3 reads TGCGCCAGCAGCCAGTCCTATCTCGGAGGGCAGCCGAACACCGGGGAGCTGTTTTTT.

CDR3 amino acids: CSVDISQLPSTDTQYF. The CDR3 DNA sequence: TGCAGCGTTGATATCAGCCAGCTACCTAGCACAGATACGCAGTATTTT. The V gene is TRBV29-1, the J gene TRBJ2-3, with D uncertain. Germline loops: CDR1 SQVTM, CDR2 ANQGSEA. V was pared by 3 bases and J by 0 bases, with 16 bases between. The CDR3 runs 16 residues.

The V gene is TRBV25-1, the J gene TRBJ2-5; 7 nucleotides line up with TRBD2. Per germline, CDR1 MGHDK and CDR2 SYGVNS. This CDR3 is 14 amino acids long. V gave up 3 bases and J gave up 5 bases; unmatched junction bases: 6. The CDR3: CASSESGGWETQYF. In DNA, the CDR3 is TGTGCCAGCAGTGAGTCCGGGGGGTGGGAGACCCAGTACTTC. Full variable domain (rest looked up from reference TRBV25-1 and TRBJ2-5): EADIYQTPRYLVIGTGKKITLECSQTMGHDKMYWYQQDPGMELHLIHYSYGVNSTEKGDLSSESTVSRIRTEHFPLTLESARPSHTSQYLCASSESGGWETQYFGPGTRLLVL.

CDR3 bases: TGCAGTGCTAGAGACGGGGGAGGCTACACCTTC. Its translation is CSARDGGGYTF. V gene TRBV20-1 combines with J gene TRBJ1-2; TRBD1 might be the D (5 bases). Germline CDR1 reads DFQATT; CDR2 reads SNEGSKA (reference sequence). This CDR3 is 11 amino acids long. The V end lost 0 bases, the J end lost 8 bases, and 7 bases lay between the germline ends.

The table lists this clone with a few counts. V and J are TRBV5-6 and TRBJ2-7; TRBD1 matches 8 bases. This CDR3 contains 15 residues. CDR1 and CDR2 (germline): SGHDT, YYEEEE. V lost 0 bases to trimming and J lost 1 base; unmatched junction nucleotides: 3. The CDR3 here is CASSLGTGRSYEQYF. The DNA of the CDR3 is TGTGCCAGCAGCTTGGGGACAGGGAGGTCCTACGAGCAGTACTTC.

By share, this clone ranks as large. In DNA form, the CDR3 reads TGTGCCAGCAGCACCCGGGACAGGACCTGGGAGACCCAGTACTTC. This codes for CASSTRDRTWETQYF. The J gene is TRBJ2-5, the V gene TRBV7-9; 8 nucleotides match TRBD1. CDR1 is SEHNR, CDR2 FQNEAQ, per germline (reference sequence). The junction had 10 bases not matched to a gene; V was cut back by 5 bases and J by 5 bases. CDR3 length: 15 residues.

This clone was found a few times. The chain combines TRBV6-4 with TRBJ1-6, with D unresolved. V lost 5 bases and J lost 10, with 6 bases in between. The CDR3 covers 11 residues. CDR1 is MRHNA, CDR2 SNTAGT, per germline. CDR3 in amino acids: CASSYHSPLHF. The CDR3, as DNA: TGTGCCAGCAGTTATCACTCACCCCTCCACTTT.

This chain connects TRBV5-1 to TRBJ1-4; tentatively, D is TRBD1 (5 bases). The CDR3 has 14 amino acids. Per the germline V gene, CDR1 is SGHRS and CDR2 is YFSETQ. V shed 1 base and J shed 8 bases, with 12 bases lying between them. In nucleotides, the CDR3 is TGCGCCAGCAGCTTGCAGGGAGTCGGGGAAAAACTGTTTTTT. Translated, it gives CASSLQGVGEKLFF.

This clone was detected only a few times. V is TRBV27 and J is TRBJ1-4, with 7 bases aligning to TRBD1. The CDR3 is 14 residues long. The germline V gene encodes CDR1 MNHEY and CDR2 SMNVEV (reference sequence). Trimming cost V 6 bases and J 2 bases; bases outside gene matches: 3. The CDR3 nucleotides are TGTGCCAGCAGGGAGACAGGGACTAATGAAAAACTGTTTTTT. Translation: CASRETGTNEKLFF.

This clone showed up just a few times. The sample carries other DNA sequences with the same CDR3. The chain joins TRBV13 to TRBJ2-7; D gene uncertain. Trimming removed 0 bases at V and 2 bases at J, with 11 bases between. Germline V gene data show CDR1 as PRHDT and CDR2 as FYEKMQ (reference sequence). The CDR3 loop spans 15 amino acids. CDR3 DNA: TGTGCCAGCAGCTTAGGACTCGGGCAGACCTACGAGCAGTACTTC. It yields the protein CASSLGLGQTYEQYF.

This clone has just a few counts. This rearrangement joins TRBV11-2 to TRBJ1-2; TRBD1 matches at 10 bases. CDR1 and CDR2 from the germline V gene are SGHAT and FQNNGV. CDR3 size: 18 residues. V shed 1 base and J 2 bases; nucleotides not matched to a gene: 10. The CDR3 bases are TGTGCCAGCAGCTTAGTAACGGGACAGGGGCGGCGGAACTATGGCTACACCTTC. Translated, it gives CASSLVTGQGRRNYGYTF. Variable domain in full (rest from reference TRBV11-2 and TRBJ1-2): EAGVAQSPRYKIIEKRQSVAFWCNPISGHATLYWYQQILGQGPKLLIQFQNNGVVDDSQLPKDRFSAERLKGVDSTLKIQPAKLEDSAVYLCASSLVTGQGRRNYGYTFGSGTRLTVV.